Listed below are T cell receptor beta chains from one sample, sequenced in a study of CD8 T cell repertoires and HIV-1 epitope variants. The antigens for these receptors are not known. Sequenced by immunoSEQ multiplex PCR; TCRdb stores in-frame clones only, minus some. The sample lists approximately 5,300 clones; approximately 70% were seen once. The sequenced material came from cultured CD8+ T cells derived from PBMCs. These receptors were taken from a male donor with HIV. Both conserved end residues are part of each CDR3. D genes are given only for firm matches.

V,D,length,CDR3
TRBV27,NA,17,CASHPRGTGSNTGELFF
TRBV5-1,NA,14,CASNPSGFRDEQYF
TRBV6-5,NA,16,CASSYSGFAANTEAFF
TRBV5-6,TRBD1,14,CASSPDRAYNEQFF
TRBV6-5,NA,16,CASSYGTGSGTGELFF
TRBV5-6,NA,14,CASSLSRDNYEQYF
TRBV6-4,TRBD2,17,CASTPPGSGGAYNEQFF
TRBV7-9,TRBD2,14,CACQTSGNSDTQYF
TRBV25-1,TRBD1,17,CASSSDRWDRETYEQYF
TRBV2,NA,17,CASTIKGGVGSYNEQFF
TRBV11-2,NA,18,CASSLGGSSHMATDTQYF
TRBV4-1,NA,15,CASSQDNSFLPEAFF
TRBV5-4,TRBD1,15,CASRPGQGTFNGQFF
TRBV6-5,NA,16,CASSYSTDPRTDTQYF